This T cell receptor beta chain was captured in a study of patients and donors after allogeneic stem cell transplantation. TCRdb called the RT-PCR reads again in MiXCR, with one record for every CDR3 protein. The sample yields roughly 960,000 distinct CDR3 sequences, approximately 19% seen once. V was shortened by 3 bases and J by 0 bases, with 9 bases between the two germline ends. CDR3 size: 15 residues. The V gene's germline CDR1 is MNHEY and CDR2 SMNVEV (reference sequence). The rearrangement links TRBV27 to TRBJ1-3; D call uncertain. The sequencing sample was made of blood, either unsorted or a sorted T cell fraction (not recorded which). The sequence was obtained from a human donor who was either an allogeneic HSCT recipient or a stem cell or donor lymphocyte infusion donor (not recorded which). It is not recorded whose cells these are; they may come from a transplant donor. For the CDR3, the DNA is TGTGCCAGCAGTTTTTCCCCGGCCTCTGGAAACACCATATATTTT. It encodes CASSFSPASGNTIYF.